Listed below are T cell receptor beta chains from one sample, sequenced in a study of control samples from healthy donors and cancer patients. Clones were read by immunoSEQ multiplex PCR, and TCRdb kept only the in-frame ones, dropping some. Here the sample spans under 150,000 clones, more than 70% being singletons. The source material was blood. These receptors were collected from a man aged 40-49 years in good health. Both conserved end residues are part of each CDR3. Each record gives: clone size, V gene, D gene, J gene, CDR3 protein, CDR3 DNA. A D gene is named only where the DNA matches it firmly. Only part of the rows carry a size: once, few, many, or a class if the clone is expanded.

clone size: NA; V gene: TRBV7-2; D gene: NA; J gene: TRBJ1-2; CDR3 protein: CASSLGPGGYTF; CDR3 DNA: TGTGCCAGCAGCTTAGGCCCGGGGGGCTACACCTTC
clone size: NA; V gene: TRBV12-5; D gene: NA; J gene: TRBJ1-5; CDR3 protein: CASGLVLDQPQHF; CDR3 DNA: TGTGCTAGTGGTTTGGTACTGGATCAGCCCCAGCATTTT
clone size: NA; V gene: TRBV12-3/TRBV12-4; D gene: TRBD1; J gene: TRBJ1-2; CDR3 protein: CASRWDRGYGYTF; CDR3 DNA: TGTGCCAGCAGATGGGACAGGGGCTATGGCTACACCTTC
clone size: once; V gene: TRBV19; D gene: NA; J gene: TRBJ1-3; CDR3 protein: CASRRGGEPGNTIYF; CDR3 DNA: TGTGCCAGTAGACGCGGAGGGGAGCCCGGAAACACCATATATTTT
clone size: NA; V gene: TRBV6-5; D gene: NA; J gene: TRBJ1-1; CDR3 protein: CASSTGRRHTEAFF; CDR3 DNA: TGTGCCAGCAGTACGGGCAGGCGACACACTGAAGCTTTCTTT
clone size: once; V gene: TRBV7-2; D gene: NA; J gene: TRBJ2-7; CDR3 protein: CASSLSHTYEQYF; CDR3 DNA: TGTGCCAGCAGCTTGTCACATACCTACGAGCAGTACTTC
clone size: NA; V gene: TRBV2; D gene: NA; J gene: TRBJ2-1; CDR3 protein: CASSRQVSNEQFF; CDR3 DNA: TGTGCCAGCAGCCGACAGGTTTCGAATGAGCAGTTCTTC
clone size: NA; V gene: TRBV7-3; D gene: NA; J gene: TRBJ2-3; CDR3 protein: CASSPASGETDTQYF; CDR3 DNA: TGTGCCAGCAGCCCGGCAAGTGGGGAAACAGATACGCAGTATTTT
clone size: NA; V gene: TRBV27; D gene: NA; J gene: TRBJ2-3; CDR3 protein: CASKLLQTTDTQYF; CDR3 DNA: TGTGCCAGCAAATTGCTACAGACGACAGATACGCAGTATTTT
clone size: few; V gene: TRBV24-1; D gene: TRBD1; J gene: TRBJ1-5; CDR3 protein: CATSDRTGADQPQHF; CDR3 DNA: TGTGCCACCAGTGATCGGACAGGGGCGGATCAGCCCCAGCATTTT
clone size: NA; V gene: TRBV29-1; D gene: TRBD1; J gene: TRBJ1-4; CDR3 protein: CSVQGATNEKLFF; CDR3 DNA: TGCAGCGTACAGGGGGCAACTAATGAAAAACTGTTTTTT
clone size: NA; V gene: TRBV30; D gene: NA; J gene: TRBJ1-3; CDR3 protein: CAWSFAGNTIYF; CDR3 DNA: TGTGCCTGGAGTTTCGCTGGAAACACCATATATTTT
clone size: NA; V gene: TRBV18; D gene: NA; J gene: TRBJ1-4; CDR3 protein: CASSQGVGEKLFF; CDR3 DNA: TGTGCCAGCTCTCAAGGGGTTGGGGAAAAACTGTTTTTT
clone size: NA; V gene: TRBV7-9; D gene: NA; J gene: TRBJ1-1; CDR3 protein: CASSRTGTRNTEAFF; CDR3 DNA: TGTGCCAGCAGCCGCACCGGGACAAGGAACACTGAAGCTTTCTTT
clone size: NA; V gene: TRBV4-1; D gene: NA; J gene: TRBJ1-2; CDR3 protein: CASSQDGRSDGYTF; CDR3 DNA: TGCGCCAGCAGCCAAGATGGTCGGTCGGATGGCTACACCTTC
clone size: once; V gene: TRBV14; D gene: TRBD2; J gene: TRBJ2-1; CDR3 protein: CASSRLAGGLHEQFF; CDR3 DNA: TGTGCCAGCAGCCGACTAGCGGGGGGCCTCCATGAGCAGTTCTTC
clone size: NA; V gene: TRBV6-1; D gene: NA; J gene: TRBJ1-3; CDR3 protein: CASSDIPSSGNTIYF; CDR3 DNA: TGTGCCAGCAGTGACATCCCCAGCTCTGGAAACACCATATATTTT
clone size: NA; V gene: TRBV5-1; D gene: NA; J gene: TRBJ1-6; CDR3 protein: CASSQVGYNSPLHF; CDR3 DNA: TGCGCCAGCAGCCAGGTCGGTTATAATTCACCCCTCCACTTT
clone size: NA; V gene: TRBV6-5; D gene: NA; J gene: TRBJ2-3; CDR3 protein: CASSPTGTYTDTQYF; CDR3 DNA: TGTGCCAGCAGTCCTACGGGGACATACACAGATACGCAGTATTTT
clone size: NA; V gene: TRBV7-9; D gene: NA; J gene: TRBJ1-2; CDR3 protein: CASSLEFRAVGYTF; CDR3 DNA: TGTGCCAGCAGCTTAGAATTTCGGGCAGTTGGCTACACCTTC
clone size: NA; V gene: TRBV6-1; D gene: NA; J gene: TRBJ1-4; CDR3 protein: CASSEDPTGTLRANEKLFF; CDR3 DNA: TGTGCCAGCAGTGAGGACCCGACGGGGACCCTACGGGCTAATGAAAAACTGTTTTTT
clone size: NA; V gene: TRBV24-1; D gene: TRBD1; J gene: TRBJ1-5; CDR3 protein: CATSDVPAGTGGNQPQHF; CDR3 DNA: TGTGCCACCAGTGATGTCCCTGCCGGGACAGGGGGTAATCAGCCCCAGCATTTT
clone size: NA; V gene: TRBV10-1; D gene: TRBD1; J gene: TRBJ1-1; CDR3 protein: CASSVYTTGGTEAFF; CDR3 DNA: TGCGCCAGCAGTGTGTACACTACAGGGGGCACTGAAGCTTTCTTT
clone size: NA; V gene: TRBV28; D gene: TRBD1; J gene: TRBJ2-7; CDR3 protein: CATYPDRGSYEQYF; CDR3 DNA: TGTGCCACATATCCGGACAGGGGGTCCTACGAGCAGTACTTC
clone size: NA; V gene: TRBV6-6; D gene: TRBD1; J gene: TRBJ1-5; CDR3 protein: CASRPPGQDNQPQHF; CDR3 DNA: TGTGCCAGCAGACCCCCGGGACAGGACAATCAGCCCCAGCATTTT
clone size: NA; V gene: TRBV4-2; D gene: TRBD1; J gene: TRBJ2-3; CDR3 protein: CASSQERTGRDTQYF; CDR3 DNA: TGTGCCAGCAGCCAAGAGAGGACAGGGAGGGATACGCAGTATTTT
clone size: NA; V gene: TRBV2; D gene: NA; J gene: TRBJ1-5; CDR3 protein: CASSDVQGDNQPQHF; CDR3 DNA: TGTGCCAGCAGTGATGTGCAGGGTGACAATCAGCCCCAGCATTTT
clone size: NA; V gene: TRBV19; D gene: NA; J gene: TRBJ1-2; CDR3 protein: CASSARDEYYGYTF; CDR3 DNA: TGTGCCAGTAGTGCCAGGGATGAATACTATGGCTACACCTTC
clone size: once; V gene: TRBV9; D gene: TRBD1; J gene: TRBJ1-1; CDR3 protein: CASSIGTGLGFGTEAFF; CDR3 DNA: TGTGCCAGCAGCATCGGGACAGGGCTAGGTTTCGGCACTGAAGCTTTCTTT
clone size: NA; V gene: TRBV5-8; D gene: TRBD1; J gene: TRBJ1-5; CDR3 protein: CASSWTGSNQPQHF; CDR3 DNA: TGTGCCAGCAGCTGGACAGGTAGCAATCAGCCCCAGCATTTT
clone size: NA; V gene: TRBV6-5; D gene: TRBD1; J gene: TRBJ2-7; CDR3 protein: CASRMTGMVGEQYF; CDR3 DNA: TGTGCCAGCAGAATGACAGGGATGGTGGGCGAGCAGTACTTC
clone size: NA; V gene: TRBV2; D gene: NA; J gene: TRBJ1-6; CDR3 protein: CASRQGVSPLHF; CDR3 DNA: TGTGCCAGCAGACAGGGTGTTTCACCCCTCCACTTT
clone size: NA; V gene: TRBV7-2; D gene: NA; J gene: TRBJ1-1; CDR3 protein: CASSLREAGLNTEAFF; CDR3 DNA: TGTGCCAGCAGCTTAAGGGAAGCAGGCCTGAACACTGAAGCTTTCTTT
clone size: NA; V gene: TRBV25-1; D gene: TRBD1; J gene: TRBJ1-1; CDR3 protein: CASSFGTGNTEAFF; CDR3 DNA: TGTGCCAGCAGTTTTGGGACAGGGAACACTGAAGCTTTCTTT
clone size: NA; V gene: TRBV3-1/TRBV3-2; D gene: TRBD1; J gene: TRBJ1-6; CDR3 protein: CASSRDRGGSYNSPLHF; CDR3 DNA: TGTGCCAGCAGCCGCGACAGGGGGGGCTCCTATAATTCACCCCTCCACTTT
clone size: NA; V gene: TRBV2; D gene: NA; J gene: TRBJ1-6; CDR3 protein: CARGQNLNSPLHF; CDR3 DNA: TGTGCCAGAGGACAGAACCTTAATTCACCCCTCCACTTT
clone size: NA; V gene: TRBV18; D gene: NA; J gene: TRBJ1-2; CDR3 protein: CASSLNSENYGYTF; CDR3 DNA: TGTGCCAGCTCACTCAACTCTGAGAACTATGGCTACACCTTC
clone size: NA; V gene: TRBV4-3; D gene: NA; J gene: TRBJ2-6; CDR3 protein: CASSQDRTWISGANVLTF; CDR3 DNA: TGCGCCAGCAGCCAAGACAGGACCTGGATCTCTGGGGCCAACGTCCTGACTTTC
clone size: NA; V gene: TRBV24-1; D gene: TRBD1; J gene: TRBJ2-7; CDR3 protein: CAIRRQGTSHEQYF; CDR3 DNA: TGTGCCATCCGGAGACAGGGCACTTCCCACGAGCAGTACTTC
clone size: NA; V gene: TRBV7-2; D gene: NA; J gene: TRBJ2-7; CDR3 protein: CASSSGPRGEQYF; CDR3 DNA: TGTGCCAGCAGCTCGGGACCCAGAGGCGAGCAGTACTTC
clone size: NA; V gene: TRBV10-2; D gene: TRBD1; J gene: TRBJ1-2; CDR3 protein: CASSGPGQGKIYGYTF; CDR3 DNA: TGCGCCAGCAGTGGACCGGGACAGGGGAAAATCTATGGCTACACCTTC
clone size: NA; V gene: TRBV5-1; D gene: NA; J gene: TRBJ1-1; CDR3 protein: CASSLAWPNTEAFF; CDR3 DNA: TGCGCCAGCAGCTTGGCCTGGCCGAACACTGAAGCTTTCTTT
clone size: NA; V gene: TRBV18; D gene: TRBD2; J gene: TRBJ2-3; CDR3 protein: CASSPRTLAGGTDTQYF; CDR3 DNA: TGTGCCAGCTCACCCCGAACACTAGCGGGGGGCACAGATACGCAGTATTTT
clone size: NA; V gene: TRBV15; D gene: NA; J gene: TRBJ1-5; CDR3 protein: CATSRSALNQPQHF; CDR3 DNA: TGTGCCACCAGCAGATCCGCCCTCAATCAGCCCCAGCATTTT
clone size: NA; V gene: TRBV7-6; D gene: NA; J gene: TRBJ1-1; CDR3 protein: CASSYGGPNTEAFF; CDR3 DNA: TGTGCCAGCAGCTACGGGGGGCCGAACACTGAAGCTTTCTTT
clone size: NA; V gene: TRBV9; D gene: NA; J gene: TRBJ2-2; CDR3 protein: CASSVGGANTGELFF; CDR3 DNA: TGTGCCAGCAGCGTAGGGGGGGCGAACACCGGGGAGCTGTTTTTT
clone size: NA; V gene: TRBV3-1/TRBV3-2; D gene: NA; J gene: TRBJ1-6; CDR3 protein: CASSQGAIRNSPLHF; CDR3 DNA: TGTGCCAGCAGCCAAGGGGCAATACGAAATTCACCCCTCCACTTT